This record concerns one TCR beta chain sequence. Its antigen is currently unknown. The junction differs from germline at one of its ends, possibly a read error. The record originates from a study of identical twins. TCRdb processed the 5' RACE reads anew with MiXCR; each CDR3 protein has one entry. The data show 250,000 or so distinct CDR3 sequences, with roughly 12% seen just once and roughly 3.7% held by the top ten. Study-wide results and caveats: Within cord blood, abundant beta clonotypes carried fewer insertions, but memory repertoires showed no such trend. Out-of-frame alpha sequences that twins shared showed excess low generation probability.

The same data also contributed to another study, on yellow fever vaccine responses in identical twins.

Specimen: memory (CD45RO+) T cells sorted from blood. This sequence originates from a woman younger than 30 in good health.

Here the CDR3 reads CSSRLQGGDEQFF. DNA for the CDR3: TGTTCCAGCAGATTACAGGGCGGGGATGAGCAGTTCTTC. V usage is TRBV11-2 and J usage is TRBJ2-1; tentatively, D is TRBD1 or TRBD2 (6 bases each). The CDR3 loop spans 13 amino acids. CDR1 SGHAT and CDR2 FQNNGV come from the germline V gene.